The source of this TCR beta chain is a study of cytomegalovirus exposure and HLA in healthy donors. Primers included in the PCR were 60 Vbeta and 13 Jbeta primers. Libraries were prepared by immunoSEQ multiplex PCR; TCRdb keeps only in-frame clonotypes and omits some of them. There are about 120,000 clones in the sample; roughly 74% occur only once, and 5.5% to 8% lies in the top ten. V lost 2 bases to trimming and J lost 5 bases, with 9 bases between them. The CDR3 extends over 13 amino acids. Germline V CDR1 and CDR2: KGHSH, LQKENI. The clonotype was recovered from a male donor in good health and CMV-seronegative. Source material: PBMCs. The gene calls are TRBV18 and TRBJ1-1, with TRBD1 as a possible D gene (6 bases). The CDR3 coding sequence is TGTGCCAGCTCACCAACAGGGATGACTGAAGCTTTCTTT. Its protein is CASSPTGMTEAFF.